This T cell receptor (beta chain) was captured by sequencing in a study of CD8+ T cells in alopecia areata. The germline gives CDR1 SGHRS, CDR2 YFSETQ. The CDR3 has 14 amino acids. Trimming left V 0 bases short and J 4 bases short, with 10 bases between. Notes on this clone: The antigen is undetermined.

After isolation, RNA underwent reverse transcription to generate cDNA as the sequencing template. The protocol was immunoSEQ multiplex PCR, while the TCRdb copy is restricted to in-frame clones and leaves out a portion. Among some 95,000 clones, about 40% were seen once, and the ten largest hold about 0.79%. Study-wide results and limits: Clonality was higher in lesional than normal scalp, especially in alopecia totalis/universalis.

The specimen was CD4+ T cells sorted from blood. V is TRBV5-1 and J is TRBJ1-2, with a tentative D call TRBD1 (6 bases). The sequence was obtained from a human donor with alopecia areata. The CDR3 loop is CASSLGDRSYGYTF. As DNA, the CDR3 is TGCGCCAGCAGCTTGGGCGACAGGAGCTATGGCTACACCTTC. Full variable domain (rest looked up from reference TRBV5-1 and TRBJ1-2): KAGVTQTPRYLIKTRGQQVTLSCSPISGHRSVSWYQQTPGQGLQFLFEYFSETQRNKGNFPGRFSGRQFSNSRSEMNVSTLELGDSALYLCASSLGDRSYGYTFGSGTRLTVV.